This TCR beta chain stems from a study of control samples from healthy donors and cancer patients. This table comes from immunoSEQ multiplex PCR, and its TCRdb copy is limited to in-frame clones, with some not included. The sample shows about 120,000 clones, roughly nine tenths of them seen only once. This receptor was taken from a woman between 45 and 60 years old with colorectal cancer. The sequencing input was PBMCs.

The CDR3 region is CAFRGTENTEAFF. The CDR3 DNA reads as TGTGCCTTTCGGGGTACAGAAAACACTGAAGCTTTCTTT. The V gene is TRBV10-3, the J gene TRBJ1-1; D gene uncertain. Germline-derived CDR1 and CDR2 are ENHRY and SYGVKD. V was trimmed by 11 bases and J by 2 bases, leaving 15 bases between them. The CDR3 has 13 residues.